These T cell receptor beta chains were read from a single sample in a study of T cell repertoires in cytomegalovirus infection. TCRdb re-called the reads with MiXCR, one entry per CDR3 protein. The table includes about 460,000 distinct CDR3 sequences, around 11% detected once. The sample was PBMCs. Receptor source: a human donor in good health (CMV status not recorded). Some clones in this sample may be carry-over from other donors' samples. Each CDR3 is given with its conserved first and last residue. Fields, in order: J gene, clone size, V gene, D gene, CDR3 protein, CDR3 DNA. A D gene is named only where the DNA matches it firmly. Clone size appears in some rows only: once, few, many, or a class for an expanded clone.

J: TRBJ2-1; size: .; V: TRBV20-1; D: TRBD2; CDR3: CSAPGLAGGRNEQFF; DNA: TGCAGTGCTCCCGGACTAGCGGGGGGGCGTAATGAGCAGTTCTTC
J: TRBJ2-2; size: many; V: TRBV7-7; D: .; CDR3: CASSILTAENTGELFF; DNA: TGTGCTAGCAGCATATTGACAGCGGAGAACACCGGGGAGCTGTTTTTT
J: TRBJ2-1; size: many; V: TRBV7-8; D: .; CDR3: CASSLAIFSDYLTYNEQFF; DNA: TGTGCCAGCAGCTTAGCGATTTTCAGTGACTACTTAACCTACAATGAGCAGTTCTTC
J: TRBJ2-2; size: few; V: TRBV11-2; D: .; CDR3: CASATGNTGELFF; DNA: TGTGCCAGTGCGACTGGGAACACCGGGGAGCTGTTTTTT
J: TRBJ2-1; size: .; V: TRBV20-1; D: TRBD2; CDR3: CSARGTSGNSYNEQFF; DNA: TGCAGTGCTAGAGGGACTAGCGGGAATTCCTACAATGAGCAGTTCTTC
J: TRBJ2-3; size: many; V: TRBV20-1; D: TRBD2; CDR3: CSARDPLAGGPDTQYF; DNA: TGCAGTGCTAGAGATCCACTAGCGGGGGGGCCAGATACGCAGTATTTT
J: TRBJ1-1; size: many; V: TRBV19; D: TRBD1; CDR3: CASRTTGPLAFF; DNA: TGTGCCAGTAGGACGACAGGGCCGCTAGCTTTCTTT
J: TRBJ2-1; size: many; V: TRBV19; D: .; CDR3: CAAEGRGEQFF; DNA: TGTGCCGCCGAGGGGCGCGGGGAGCAGTTCTTC
J: TRBJ1-2; size: many; V: TRBV7-8; D: .; CDR3: CASSLVLRTTTNYGYTF; DNA: TGTGCCAGCAGCTTAGTCCTAAGGACTACTACTAACTATGGCTACACCTTC
J: TRBJ1-2; size: many; V: TRBV7-6; D: .; CDR3: CASSLGRQRYGYTF; DNA: TGTGCCAGCAGCTTAGGACGACAGCGCTATGGCTACACCTTC
J: TRBJ2-7; size: many; V: TRBV27; D: .; CDR3: CASSSKRGYYEQYF; DNA: TGTGCCAGCAGCTCAAAACGGGGTTACTACGAGCAGTACTTC
J: TRBJ1-6; size: many; V: TRBV10-3; D: TRBD1; CDR3: CAIRPGQGESPLHF; DNA: TGTGCCATCAGGCCGGGACAGGGGGAATCACCCCTCCACTTT
J: TRBJ2-7; size: .; V: TRBV19; D: .; CDR3: CASSKADYEQYF; DNA: TGTGCCAGTAGTAAGGCAGACTACGAGCAGTACTTC
J: TRBJ1-5; size: many; V: TRBV7-8; D: TRBD1; CDR3: CASSLAQGQHQPQHF; DNA: TGTGCCAGCAGCTTAGCACAGGGGCAACATCAGCCCCAGCATTTT
J: TRBJ2-3; size: .; V: TRBV4-1; D: .; CDR3: CASSQELSTSVGAQPDTQYF; DNA: TGCGCCAGCAGCCAAGAGTTGTCCACGAGTGTAGGGGCCCAGCCAGATACGCAGTATTTT
J: TRBJ1-1; size: many; V: TRBV19; D: .; CDR3: CASSLYGDRNTEAFF; DNA: TGTGCCAGTAGTCTTTATGGGGACCGGAACACTGAAGCTTTCTTT
J: TRBJ2-7; size: many; V: TRBV5-6; D: .; CDR3: CASSLSAPYEQYF; DNA: TGTGCCAGCAGCTTATCTGCTCCCTACGAGCAGTACTTC
J: TRBJ1-1; size: few; V: TRBV11-2; D: .; CDR3: CASSPQESAEAFF; DNA: TGTGCCAGCAGCCCCCAGGAAAGCGCTGAAGCTTTCTTT
J: TRBJ2-5; size: many; V: TRBV27; D: .; CDR3: CASSPRDYQETQYF; DNA: TGTGCCAGCAGTCCCCGGGACTACCAAGAGACCCAGTACTTC
J: TRBJ1-3; size: many; V: TRBV12-3/TRBV12-4; D: .; CDR3: CASSRTLTVTGNTIYF; DNA: TGTGCCAGCAGCCGCACTCTTACGGTTACTGGAAACACCATATATTTT
J: TRBJ1-2; size: many; V: TRBV12-3/TRBV12-4; D: .; CDR3: CASIQTGGVVYTF; DNA: TGTGCCAGCATCCAGACTGGTGGTGTAGTCTACACCTTC
J: TRBJ2-7; size: .; V: TRBV2; D: .; CDR3: CASRQRPSYEQYF; DNA: TGTGCCAGCCGACAGCGCCCCTCCTACGAGCAGTACTTC
J: TRBJ1-5; size: many; V: TRBV20-1; D: TRBD1; CDR3: CSATPGQGALLQHF; DNA: TGCAGTGCTACCCCGGGACAGGGGGCTCTGCTCCAGCATTTT
J: TRBJ2-1; size: .; V: TRBV20-1; D: .; CDR3: CSGRDNEQFF; DNA: TGCAGCGGACGGGACAATGAGCAGTTCTTC
J: TRBJ2-7; size: many; V: TRBV6-1; D: .; CDR3: CASSPEGRGSTYEQYF; DNA: TGTGCCAGCAGTCCAGAAGGGCGGGGATCCACCTACGAGCAGTACTTC
J: TRBJ2-4; size: few; V: TRBV15; D: .; CDR3: CATSRGARGRNIQYF; DNA: TGTGCCACCAGCAGAGGGGCCAGGGGCCGGAACATTCAGTACTTC
J: TRBJ1-2; size: many; V: TRBV5-1; D: TRBD1; CDR3: CASSEGTGGYYGYTF; DNA: TGCGCCAGCAGCGAAGGGACAGGCGGGTACTATGGCTACACCTTC
J: TRBJ2-2; size: many; V: TRBV7-8; D: .; CDR3: CASSHPGGTGELFF; DNA: TGTGCCAGCAGCCACCCCGGGGGCACCGGGGAGCTGTTTTTT
J: TRBJ2-1; size: few; V: TRBV10-3; D: .; CDR3: CAISESRRPIQFF; DNA: TGTGCCATCAGTGAGTCAAGGCGCCCCATCCAGTTCTTC